This TCR beta chain was sequenced during a study of graft-versus-host responses after intestinal transplantation. Sequencing used immunoSEQ multiplex PCR; TCRdb keeps in-frame clones, though not all of them. The sample lists more than 25,000 clones; about 92% were seen once. V lost 1 base to trimming and J lost 3 bases; unmatched junction nucleotides: 5. The germline CDR1 and CDR2 sequences are SGHRS and YFSETQ. The CDR3 extends over 15 amino acids. The specimen was PBMCs, collected 18 days after transplant. The rearrangement joins TRBV5-1 to TRBJ1-2; 8 bases are shared with TRBD1. The receptor was isolated from a human patient who received an intestinal transplant, so some T cells may come from the graft donor. The CDR3: CASSLRQGPYYGYTF. For the CDR3, the DNA is TGCGCCAGCAGCTTGAGACAGGGGCCCTACTATGGCTACACCTTC.